These T cell receptor beta chains were read from a single sample in a study of OX40 agonist ivuxolimab in advanced cancers. Using immunoSEQ multiplex PCR, the repertoire was profiled, and TCRdb retains in-frame clones only, with some absent. Of about 66,000 clones listed, roughly 84% are singletons. The source material was CD4+ or CD8+ T cells sorted from blood, sampled in a trial of the OX40 agonist ivuxolimab. The origin of the receptors is an adult with an advanced solid tumor such as melanoma, head and neck, liver or kidney cancer. CDR3s include the opening cysteine and the closing phenylalanine or tryptophan. The D gene is left open where the match is weak. Clone size is stated in some rows and not others, as once, few, many or a class when expanded.

>NA|TRBD2|TRBJ2-5|TRBV7-2
CASSLVGTSGDQETQYF
TGTGCCAGCAGCTTAGTCGGGACTAGCGGGGACCAAGAGACCCAGTACTTC
>NA|NA|TRBJ1-2|TRBV25-1
CASSTIGNAVHGYTF
TGTGCCAGCAGTACTATCGGCAACGCGGTGCATGGCTACACCTTC
>NA|NA|TRBJ1-1|TRBV7-2
CASSLGMGNTEAFF
TGTGCCAGCAGCTTGGGGATGGGGAACACTGAAGCTTTCTTT
>NA|NA|TRBJ2-7|TRBV27
CASSDGFYEQYF
TGTGCCAGCAGCGACGGTTTCTACGAGCAGTACTTC
>few|TRBD2|TRBJ2-2|TRBV5-1
CASSPGLVNAGELFF
TGCGCCAGCAGCCCCGGACTAGTGAACGCCGGGGAGCTGTTTTTT
>NA|TRBD1|TRBJ2-2|TRBV18
CASSPRTGGITGELFF
TGTGCCAGCTCACCACGGACAGGGGGTATCACCGGGGAGCTGTTTTTT
>NA|TRBD1|TRBJ1-2|TRBV10-3
CATKDRVYGYTF
TGTGCCACCAAGGACAGGGTCTATGGCTACACCTTC
>NA|NA|TRBJ1-2|TRBV19
CASSIQVSNYGYTF
TGTGCCAGTAGTATCCAGGTATCTAACTATGGCTACACCTTC
>NA|TRBD2|TRBJ2-3|TRBV5-1
CASSAAAGGRPDTQYF
TGCGCCAGCAGCGCGGCCGCGGGGGGACGCCCAGATACGCAGTATTTT
>NA|TRBD1|TRBJ1-4|TRBV6-5
CASSNTGGRGEKLFF
TGTGCCAGCAGTAACACAGGGGGAAGGGGTGAAAAACTGTTTTTT
>NA|NA|TRBJ1-1|TRBV11-3
CASSFSAAMNTEAFF
TGTGCCAGCAGCTTTTCGGCAGCTATGAACACTGAAGCTTTCTTT
>once|TRBD2|TRBJ2-7|TRBV10-3
CAISVTQRDDEQYF
TGTGCCATCAGTGTAACACAGCGGGATGACGAGCAGTACTTC
>NA|NA|TRBJ1-2|TRBV18
CASSPPAGGNGYTF
TGTGCCAGCTCACCACCAGCAGGTGGTAATGGCTACACCTTC
>NA|NA|TRBJ2-7|TRBV18
CASSPQRGPTLEQYF
TGTGCCAGCTCACCACAACGGGGTCCAACGCTCGAGCAGTACTTC
>NA|NA|TRBJ1-2|TRBV6-5
CASSYGRLYGYTF
TGTGCCAGCAGTTACGGTCGGCTCTATGGCTACACCTTC
>once|TRBD1|TRBJ1-2|TRBV4-3
CASSQDTGGDGYTF
TGCGCCAGCAGCCAAGATACAGGGGGCGATGGCTACACCTTC
>few|TRBD2|TRBJ2-1|TRBV2
CASSEDGTSGEQFF
TGTGCCAGCAGTGAAGACGGGACTAGCGGCGAGCAGTTCTTC
>NA|TRBD1|TRBJ2-1|TRBV4-2
CASSQVDSGGEQFF
TGTGCCAGCAGCCAAGTAGATTCAGGGGGTGAGCAGTTCTTC
>NA|NA|TRBJ2-3|TRBV28
CASDLTGSWDTDTQYF
TGTGCCAGTGACCTTACGGGATCCTGGGACACAGATACGCAGTATTTT
>NA|NA|TRBJ1-3|TRBV11-3
CASSLALGRISGNTIYF
TGTGCCAGCAGCTTAGCCTTGGGACGGATCTCTGGAAACACCATATATTTT
>NA|NA|TRBJ1-5|TRBV19
CASSIDYQGRGNQPQHF
TGTGCCAGTAGTATAGATTATCAGGGCCGGGGCAATCAGCCCCAGCATTTT
>few|NA|TRBJ1-1|TRBV11-3
CASSYTSGGEAFF
TGTGCCAGCAGCTACACCTCGGGGGGTGAAGCTTTCTTT
>few|TRBD1|TRBJ1-6|TRBV2
CASSVTGASPLHF
TGTGCCAGCTCCGTGACAGGGGCTTCACCCCTCCACTTT
>medium-sized|TRBD1|TRBJ1-2|TRBV11-2
CASSARTGGAWYGYTF
TGTGCCAGCAGCGCCCGGACAGGGGGCGCATGGTATGGCTACACCTTC
>NA|NA|TRBJ1-6|TRBV6-5
CASSYNVGPGYSPLHF
TGTGCCAGCAGTTACAACGTGGGGCCCGGGTATTCACCCCTCCACTTT
>few|TRBD1|TRBJ2-1|TRBV5-1
CASRDRSNEQFF
TGCGCCAGCCGGGACAGGAGCAATGAGCAGTTCTTC
>NA|NA|TRBJ2-7|TRBV5-1
CASSLAGFEQYF
TGCGCCAGCAGCTTGGCGGGGTTCGAGCAGTACTTC
>NA|NA|TRBJ1-5|TRBV7-8
CASSLAAGRSGQPQHF
TGTGCCAGCAGCTTAGCGGCGGGCAGGTCGGGGCAGCCCCAGCATTTT
>few|NA|TRBJ1-1|TRBV18
CASSPDTEAFF
TGTGCCAGCTCACCCGACACTGAAGCTTTCTTT
>NA|NA|TRBJ1-1|TRBV10-3
CAISERRGKGGNTEAFF
TGTGCCATCAGTGAAAGGCGGGGGAAGGGGGGCAACACTGAAGCTTTCTTT
>NA|NA|TRBJ2-3|TRBV15
CATSSWDPRRNTQYF
TGTGCCACCAGCAGTTGGGACCCCCGTAGGAATACGCAGTATTTT
>NA|TRBD1|TRBJ1-2|TRBV19
CASSIVRGQNYGYTF
TGTGCCAGTAGTATAGTTCGGGGACAGAACTATGGCTACACCTTC
>NA|NA|TRBJ2-5|TRBV5-6
CASSLTDKKTQYF
TGTGCCAGCAGCCTAACGGACAAAAAGACCCAGTACTTC
>NA|NA|TRBJ2-1|TRBV18
CASSLSSTYNEQFF
TGTGCCAGCTCACTTAGCAGCACCTACAATGAGCAGTTCTTC
>NA|NA|TRBJ1-5|TRBV2
CASSVNGPNQPQHF
TGTGCCAGCAGTGTGAATGGTCCCAATCAGCCCCAGCATTTT
>NA|TRBD1|TRBJ2-7|TRBV2
CASSVTDRAYEQYF
TGTGCCAGCAGTGTGACAGACAGGGCCTACGAGCAGTACTTC
>NA|TRBD1|TRBJ1-4|TRBV7-2
CASSPWATGREKLFF
TGTGCCAGCAGCCCCTGGGCGACAGGGCGCGAAAAACTGTTTTTT
>NA|NA|TRBJ2-2|TRBV4-3
CASSPGPGFTGELFF
TGCGCCAGCAGCCCTGGTCCAGGATTCACCGGGGAGCTGTTTTTT
>NA|TRBD1|TRBJ2-7|TRBV19
CASSYDRGRYEQYF
TGTGCCAGTAGTTACGACAGGGGGAGATACGAGCAGTACTTC
>NA|TRBD1|TRBJ1-1|TRBV7-9
CASSLFGTGGTEAFF
TGTGCCAGCAGCTTATTCGGGACAGGGGGGACTGAAGCTTTCTTT
>NA|NA|TRBJ2-4|TRBV7-9
CASSLGSSSNIQYF
TGTGCCAGCAGCTTAGGTAGCTCCTCAAACATTCAGTACTTC
>NA|NA|TRBJ1-6|TRBV30
CAWSLGLRRSSPLHF
TGTGCCTGGAGTCTGGGACTCAGGAGGAGTTCACCCCTCCACTTT
>NA|TRBD2|TRBJ2-7|TRBV7-6
CASSLSSGGEYEQYF
TGTGCCAGCAGCTTAAGTAGCGGGGGGGAGTACGAGCAGTACTTC
>NA|NA|TRBJ2-2|TRBV10-3
CAISGLPQGTGELFF
TGTGCCATCAGTGGATTGCCCCAGGGCACCGGGGAGCTGTTTTTT
>NA|TRBD1|TRBJ1-1|TRBV29-1
CSGIRTGVNTEAFF
TGCAGCGGAATAAGGACAGGGGTGAACACTGAAGCTTTCTTT
>NA|TRBD1|TRBJ2-2|TRBV7-7
CASSPGTGGAPGELFF
TGTGCCAGCAGCCCTGGGACAGGGGGCGCCCCCGGGGAGCTGTTTTTT
>once|TRBD1|TRBJ1-1|TRBV7-9
CASSLAGQVEAFF
TGTGCCAGCAGCTTAGCGGGACAGGTCGAAGCTTTCTTT
>few|NA|TRBJ1-6|TRBV6-6
CASSYGVDSPLHF
TGTGCCAGCAGTTATGGGGTGGATTCACCCCTCCACTTT
>NA|NA|TRBJ1-2|TRBV7-8
CASSLRGGGFYGYTF
TGTGCCAGCAGCTTACGGGGCGGGGGGTTCTATGGCTACACCTTC
>NA|NA|TRBJ1-3|TRBV25-1
CASRKSGDSGNTIYF
TGTGCCAGCCGTAAAAGTGGCGATTCCGGAAACACCATATATTTT
>few|TRBD1|TRBJ1-6|TRBV6-5
CASRGQGGSPLHF
TGTGCCAGCAGGGGACAGGGCGGGTCACCCCTCCACTTT
>NA|NA|TRBJ2-3|TRBV7-2
CASSSNLAQHTDTQYF
TGTGCCAGCAGCTCAAACCTAGCCCAACACACAGATACGCAGTATTTT
>NA|NA|TRBJ1-3|TRBV7-3
CASSSGGTGNTIYF
TGTGCCAGCAGCTCTGGCGGGACTGGAAACACCATATATTTT
>NA|TRBD1|TRBJ1-1|TRBV18
CASSQQGVTEAFF
TGTGCCAGCTCACAACAGGGGGTCACTGAAGCTTTCTTT
>NA|NA|TRBJ1-5|TRBV7-8
CASSLGSREQPQHF
TGTGCCAGCAGCTTAGGCTCCAGGGAACAGCCCCAGCATTTT
>NA|TRBD2|TRBJ2-7|TRBV11-2
CASSLVGLALTYEQYF
TGTGCCAGCAGCCTCGTCGGACTAGCCCTAACCTACGAGCAGTACTTC
>NA|NA|TRBJ1-6|TRBV6-5
CAVRAQANNSPLHF
TGTGCCGTCCGCGCACAGGCCAACAATTCACCCCTCCACTTT
>NA|NA|TRBJ1-1|TRBV6-5
CASSYIYRPKAFF
TGTGCCAGCAGTTACATCTATCGCCCGAAAGCTTTCTTT
>NA|NA|TRBJ1-1|TRBV29-1
CSVVKNSQNTEAFF
TGCAGCGTTGTAAAGAACAGCCAGAACACTGAAGCTTTCTTT